This T cell receptor beta chain was sequenced during a study of post-analysis software for immune sequencing data. CDR3 size: 12 residues. Germline-derived CDR1 and CDR2 are SQVTM and ANQGSEA. Trimming pared 6 bases from V and 8 bases from J, leaving 14 bases between. Unique molecular identifiers were built into the TCR beta cDNA libraries. TCRdb analysed the PCR reads with MiXCR anew, one entry per CDR3 protein. The table records about 680,000 distinct CDR3 sequences, approximately 59% of them present only once. This clonotype was picked up a small number of times. What it recognizes is unknown. Study outcomes and limitations: About five TRBV segments, including TRBV5-6, TRBV5-1 and TRBV20-1, were more frequent in patients than controls. Comparison with controls showed significantly lower normalized Chao1 diversity in multiple sclerosis patients.

The chain joins TRBV29-1 to TRBJ2-1; D not certain. This TCR was recovered from a girl aged 2 to 9 with multiple sclerosis. Sample: blood. CDR3 sequence: CSVGGDSYEQFF. The DNA for the CDR3 is TGCAGCGTCGGCGGAGATAGCTATGAGCAGTTCTTC.